The 24 T cell receptor beta chains presented below share a single source sample, sequenced in a study of T cell responses to AZD1222 COVID-19 vaccine. Assay used: immunoSEQ multiplex PCR; TCRdb lists only in-frame clones, some missing. The sample records around 30,000 clones, approximately 90% being singletons. This specimen was peripheral blood, taken on day 0 of AZD1222 vaccination. The receptors were sampled from an adult in good health.

The CDR3 protein is CAWSPTINSPLHF. The CDR3 DNA is TGTGCCTGGAGTCCCACTATTAATTCACCCCTCCACTTT. The chain has TRBV30 and TRBJ1-6; no reliable D call. Germline loops: CDR1 GTSNPN, CDR2 SVGIG (reference sequence). V lost 2 bases, J lost 6 bases, and 8 bases lay in between. This CDR3 has 13 amino acids.

V gene TRBV5-4 combines with J gene TRBJ1-4, with TRBD1 matching over 7 bases. CDR1 is SGHNT and CDR2 is YYREEE in the germline V gene (reference sequence). The CDR3 is made up of 16 amino acids. V lost 4 bases, J lost 5 bases, and 11 bases stayed unmatched. DNA of the CDR3: TGTGCCAGCAGCACCCGAACGACAGGGACAAATGAAAAACTGTTTTTT. Translating gives CASSTRTTGTNEKLFF.

The rearrangement joins TRBV6-5 to TRBJ1-3; D is uncertain. Germline loops: CDR1 MNHEY, CDR2 SVGAGI. The CDR3 runs to 14 residues. Deletions cut 7 bases from V and 2 bases from J, with 12 bases between. The CDR3 DNA follows: TGTGCCAGCACAGACTCGACTCCTGGAAACACCATATATTTT. It is translated as CASTDSTPGNTIYF.

V usage is TRBV25-1 and J usage is TRBJ1-1, with a possible D match to TRBD1 (6 bases). Trimming removed 6 bases at V and 1 base at J, with 15 bases between. The V gene's germline CDR1 is MGHDK and CDR2 SYGVNS. The CDR3 runs to 15 residues. The CDR3, as DNA: TGTGCCAGCAGACTTGGGGGGGGGCCGAACACTGAAGCTTTCTTT. Amino acids: CASRLGGGPNTEAFF.

This clone has a handful of counts. This rearrangement joins TRBV6-1 to TRBJ1-5; possible D gene TRBD1, 6 bases. The CDR3 runs to 16 residues. The germline V gene encodes CDR1 MNHNS and CDR2 SASEGT. V lost 4 bases, J lost 3 bases, and 16 bases lay in between. CDR3 residues: CASSGLQGRYNQPQHF. DNA for the CDR3: TGTGCCAGCAGTGGCTTACAGGGAAGGTACAATCAGCCCCAGCATTTT.

CDR3 DNA: TGTGCCAGCAGAGAGGCGGCGGGGAATGAGCAGTTCTTC. Its translation is CASREAAGNEQFF. The chain joins TRBV7-2 to TRBJ2-1; tentative D call: TRBD2 (6 bases). CDR3 length equals 13 residues. Germline values: CDR1 SGHTA, CDR2 FQGNSA. Trimming removed 6 bases at V and 7 bases at J, with 13 bases between.

The rearrangement joins TRBV4-2 to TRBJ1-6; D is uncertain. Trimming cost V 0 bases and J 4 bases, with 10 bases left between them. The V gene's germline CDR1 is LGHNA and CDR2 YNFKEQ. This CDR3 is 16 amino acids long. CDR3 nucleotides: TGTGCCAGCAGCCAAGAGTGGAGGGCTTATAATTCACCCCTCCACTTT. This encodes CASSQEWRAYNSPLHF.

V gene TRBV25-1 combines with J gene TRBJ2-7; D is ambiguous. V lost 6 bases and J 7 bases, leaving 10 bases between the germline ends. CDR1 is MGHDK and CDR2 is SYGVNS in the germline V gene. CDR3 length: 11 residues. CDR3 loop: CASSPLIEQYF. The DNA for the CDR3 is TGTGCCAGCAGCCCCTTGATAGAGCAGTACTTC.

V gene TRBV5-5 combines with J gene TRBJ1-6; possibly TRBD1 for D (5 bases). Germline values: CDR1 SGHKS, CDR2 YYEKEE (reference sequence). Trimming removed 4 bases from V and 8 bases from J, with 19 bases in between. The CDR3 sequence is 16 residues long. The CDR3 region is CASSLSAGRVDSPLHF. The CDR3 DNA reads as TGTGCCAGCAGCCTATCGGCGGGCAGGGTAGATTCACCCCTCCACTTT.

The chain uses TRBV5-1 and TRBJ1-2, with D tentatively TRBD1 (5 bases). In germline, CDR1 is SGHRS, CDR2 YFSETQ. V was shortened by 0 bases and J by 3 bases, with 9 bases between the two germline ends. The CDR3 runs to 14 residues. This chain's CDR3 is CASSLEGRDYGYTF. The CDR3 DNA reads TGCGCCAGCAGCTTGGAGGGGCGCGACTATGGCTACACCTTC.

The J gene is TRBJ1-2, the V gene TRBV2; no reliable D call. V was trimmed by 2 bases and J by 5 bases, leaving 12 bases between them. CDR1 is SNHLY and CDR2 is FYNNEI in the germline V gene. The CDR3 totals 14 residues. CDR3 protein: CASSEIIASYGYTF. CDR3 sequence (DNA): TGTGCCAGCAGTGAAATAATCGCCTCATATGGCTACACCTTC.

The genes are TRBV6-5 and TRBJ1-4; 7 nucleotides agree with TRBD1. V shed 10 bases and J 5 bases; nucleotides not matched to a gene: 10. CDR1 MNHEY and CDR2 SVGAGI come from the germline V gene. CDR3 length: 14 amino acids. CDR3 residues: CATHRQGGNEKLFF. The CDR3 nucleotides are TGTGCCACCCACAGACAGGGAGGAAATGAAAAACTGTTTTTT.

This chain links TRBV25-1 with TRBJ1-1; a possible D gene is TRBD1 (6 bases). The germline CDR1 and CDR2 sequences are MGHDK and SYGVNS. The CDR3 totals 15 residues. Trimming removed 6 bases at V and 5 bases at J, with 19 bases between. DNA of the CDR3: TGTGCCAGCAGGGTGGAGCGGGGAAGGGGGACTGAAGCTTTCTTT. Its protein product is CASRVERGRGTEAFF.

The chain combines TRBV4-3 with TRBJ2-7, with D tentatively TRBD2 (6 bases). The CDR3 extends over 14 amino acids. V was cut by 3 bases and J by 1 base, with 10 bases left in between. Germline V lookup: CDR1 LGHNA, CDR2 YSLEER. The CDR3 protein is CASSQGLRSYEQYF. CDR3 sequence (DNA): TGCGCCAGCAGCCAGGGACTCCGGTCCTACGAGCAGTACTTC.

This CDR3 reads CASSWDSSTDTQYF. The CDR3 DNA sequence: TGTGCCAGCAGCTGGGACAGTAGCACAGATACGCAGTATTTT. The chain combines TRBV7-9 with TRBJ2-3, with TRBD1 matching over 7 bases. In germline, CDR1 is SEHNR, CDR2 FQNEAQ (reference sequence). The CDR3 spans 14 residues. V dropped 4 bases and J dropped 0; count of bases not matched to a gene: 1.

The rearrangement links TRBV5-1 to TRBJ1-2, with 7 bases fitting TRBD1. From germline, CDR1 is SGHRS and CDR2 YFSETQ. The CDR3 has 13 amino acids. V dropped 5 bases and J dropped 2; count of bases not matched to a gene: 3. CDR3 residues: CASRRDRNYGYTF. In nucleotides, the CDR3 is TGCGCCAGCAGGAGGGACAGAAACTATGGCTACACCTTC.

This chain links TRBV19 with TRBJ2-2, with TRBD1 identical over 7 bases. The CDR3 contains 14 residues. V was pared by 6 bases and J by 5 bases, with 6 bases of the junction left unmatched. Per the germline V gene, CDR1 is LNHDA and CDR2 is SQIVND (reference sequence). In DNA form, the CDR3 reads TGTGCCAGTAGGGGGGCAGGGGGAACCGGGGAGCTGTTTTTT. Translated: CASRGAGGTGELFF. The full variable domain, completed using reference TRBV19 and TRBJ2-2, is DGGITQSPKYLFRKEGQNVTLSCEQNLNHDAMYWYRQDPGQGLRLIYYSQIVNDFQKGDIAEGYSVSREKKESFPLTVTSAQKNPTAFYLCASRGAGGTGELFFGEGSRLTVL.

Only one count was recorded for this clone. The chain uses TRBV6-5 and TRBJ2-7, with 12 bases identical to TRBD2. CDR1 and CDR2 (germline): MNHEY, SVGAGI. The length of the CDR3 is 14 residues. The V gene end was trimmed by 7 bases and the J gene end by 2 bases; junction bases not matched to a gene: 3. The CDR3 spells CASNLAGGPYEQYF. The DNA of the CDR3 is TGTGCCAGCAACCTAGCGGGGGGGCCCTACGAGCAGTACTTC.

This rearrangement joins TRBV10-2 to TRBJ2-7; D unresolved. CDR1 is WSHSY, CDR2 SAAADI, per germline. CDR3 size: 14 residues. V was trimmed by 4 bases and J by 2 bases, leaving 12 bases between them. The CDR3 reads CASSGAGRAYEQYF. CDR3 DNA sequence: TGCGCCAGCAGTGGGGCAGGAAGAGCCTACGAGCAGTACTTC.

This clone was seen just once. The rearrangement joins TRBV12-3 or TRBV12-4 to TRBJ2-7; D might be TRBD1 (6 bases). The CDR3 sequence is 13 residues long. V gave up 6 bases and J gave up 3 bases, with 12 bases separating them. CDR3: CASSEVQGYEQYF. CDR3 sequence (DNA): TGTGCCAGCAGCGAAGTACAGGGCTACGAGCAGTACTTC.

The CDR3 DNA follows: TGTGCCAGTGGCTACAGGGCGGGGAACACTGAAGCTTTCTTT. Translated: CASGYRAGNTEAFF. This chain connects TRBV19 to TRBJ1-1, with D perhaps TRBD1 (6 bases). V lost 8 bases, J lost 1 base, and 14 bases lay in between. CDR3 length: 14 amino acids. Germline V gives CDR1 LNHDA, CDR2 SQIVND (reference sequence).

The chain carries TRBV2 and TRBJ2-1, with TRBD1 matching 7 bases. J lost 4 bases, V lost 7 bases, and 10 bases had no gene match. The CDR3 sequence is 15 residues long. CDR1 and CDR2 from the germline V gene are SNHLY and FYNNEI. The CDR3 sequence: CASKTTGTAYNEQFF. The DNA of the CDR3 is TGTGCCAGCAAAACTACCGGGACAGCATACAATGAGCAGTTCTTC.

This chain connects TRBV6-5 to TRBJ1-2; no clear D gene. Per germline, CDR1 MNHEY and CDR2 SVGAGI. V was shortened by 6 bases and J by 5 bases, with 10 bases between the two germline ends. This CDR3 has 12 amino acids. CDR3 in DNA: TGTGCCAGCAGGGCACCCGGTTATGGCTACACCTTC. Translation gives CASRAPGYGYTF.

The rearrangement uses TRBV14 and TRBJ1-3, with no clear D. The V gene's germline CDR1 is SGHDN and CDR2 FVKESK. The CDR3 runs 17 residues. V was shortened by 0 bases and J by 0 bases, with 12 bases between the two germline ends. The chain's CDR3 is CASSQDLTIHSGNTIYF. The CDR3, as DNA: TGTGCCAGCAGCCAAGATTTAACGATTCACTCTGGAAACACCATATATTTT.